The rows below give T cell receptor beta chains drawn from one sample of a study of T cell repertoires in breast cancer. TCRdb recomputed calls from the emulsion pairing reads with MiXCR, one row per CDR3 protein. The repertoire holds some 37,000 distinct CDR3 sequences, with 45% as singletons. Sequencing was carried out using CD8+ T cells. The receptors derive from a pool of human donors with breast cancer or a healthy control (not recorded which). CDR3s include the opening cysteine and the closing phenylalanine or tryptophan. The D gene is left open where the match is weak. Size tells how often a clone was seen (once, few, many) or the class of an expanded clone, and some rows leave it out.

clone_size	v_call	j_call	d_call	cdr3_aa	cdr3_nt
-	TRBV7-6	TRBJ2-1	TRBD1	CASSGQDRGNNEQSF	TGTGCCAGCAGCGGCCAGGACAGGGGGAATAATGAGCAGTCCTTC
-	TRBV2	TRBJ1-1	-	CASAGPLNTEAFF	TGTGCCAGCGCCGGGCCCTTGAACACTGAAGCTTTCTTT
-	TRBV2	TRBJ2-1	TRBD1	CATSRAGGVEQFF	TGTGCCACCTCCCGGGCAGGGGGAGTTGAGCAGTTCTTC
few	TRBV27	TRBJ1-1	-	CASSLWGGGAGRTEAFF	TGTGCCAGCAGTTTATGGGGCGGGGGGGCAGGGCGTACTGAAGCTTTCTTT
few	TRBV9	TRBJ2-3	TRBD2	CASSARSSGLADTQYF	TGTGCCAGCAGCGCCCGATCTAGCGGTCTTGCAGATACGCAGTATTTT
-	TRBV5-1	TRBJ1-2	-	CASSLVGGRNYGYTF	TGCGCCAGCAGCTTGGTGGGAGGTCGTAACTATGGCTACACCTTC
few	TRBV19	TRBJ2-1	-	CASSTATYNEQFF	TGTGCCAGTAGTACGGCCACCTACAATGAGCAGTTCTTC
few	TRBV10-3	TRBJ2-3	TRBD2	CAIMGGEDTQYF	TGTGCCATCATGGGGGGGGAGGATACGCAGTATTTT
few	TRBV6-2/TRBV6-3	TRBJ2-5	-	CASSPTGLLETQYF	TGTGCCAGCAGTCCGACAGGTCTGCTTGAGACCCAGTACTTC
few	TRBV2	TRBJ1-2	-	CASSEGQLHGYTF	TGTGCCAGCAGTGAGGGGCAGTTGCATGGCTACACCTTC
once	TRBV20-1	TRBJ1-5	-	CSAQIGQINQPQHF	TGCAGTGCCCAAATTGGACAGATTAATCAGCCCCAGCATTTT
-	TRBV20-1	TRBJ2-7	-	CSAQRVHEQYF	TGCAGTGCTCAAAGGGTCCACGAGCAGTACTTC
-	TRBV4-1	TRBJ2-1	TRBD2	CASSNRLAGFHEQFF	TGCGCCAGCAGCAACCGACTAGCGGGCTTTCATGAGCAGTTCTTC
-	TRBV12-3/TRBV12-4	TRBJ1-2	TRBD1	CASSPITGGGYGYTF	TGTGCCAGCAGTCCCATTACAGGGGGCGGGTACGGCTACACCTTC
-	TRBV5-1	TRBJ1-3	-	CASSSGRSGNTIYF	TGCGCCAGCAGCTCGGGCCGCTCTGGAAACACCATATATTTT
-	TRBV12-3/TRBV12-4	TRBJ1-2	-	CASSPTGPNYGYTF	TGTGCCAGCAGTCCCACAGGGCCTAACTATGGCTACACCTTC
-	TRBV4-1	TRBJ2-1	TRBD1	CASSQPDRGPYNEQFF	TGCGCCAGCAGCCAACCCGACAGGGGGCCCTACAATGAGCAGTTCTTC
-	TRBV20-1	TRBJ1-5	-	CGAYPLGDQPQHF	TGCGGTGCGTACCCCCTGGGGGATCAGCCCCAGCATTTT
-	TRBV19	TRBJ2-2	TRBD1	CASSTDRGSTGELFF	TGTGCCAGTAGTACCGACAGGGGCAGCACCGGGGAGCTGTTTTTT
few	TRBV11-3	TRBJ2-1	-	CASSSVSYNEQFF	TGTGCCAGCAGCAGTGTATCCTACAATGAGCAGTTCTTC
many	TRBV27	TRBJ1-3	TRBD1	CASSFWTGVPINSGNTIYF	TGTGCCAGCAGTTTTTGGACAGGGGTTCCCATTAACTCTGGAAACACCATATATTTT
-	TRBV10-3	TRBJ2-3	-	CAISEFLPNTDTQYF	TGTGCCATCAGTGAGTTTTTACCAAACACAGATACGCAGTATTTT
many	TRBV7-8	TRBJ1-1	TRBD1	CASSLSTGGRTEAFF	TGTGCCAGCAGCTTAAGCACAGGGGGGCGGACTGAAGCTTTCTTT
few	TRBV6-5	TRBJ2-1	TRBD1	CASTGTAVEQFF	TGTGCATCGACCGGGACAGCTGTCGAGCAGTTCTTC
-	TRBV28	TRBJ1-2	-	CASSPPAPGYSYTF	TGTGCCAGCAGCCCACCCGCCCCCGGGTATAGCTACACCTTC
-	TRBV5-4	TRBJ2-3	-	CASSPGTYTQYF	TGTGCCAGCTCCCCGGGGACATATACGCAGTATTTT
-	TRBV6-2/TRBV6-3	TRBJ2-3	TRBD1	CASDFRDRGRGGTDTQYF	TGTGCCAGCGATTTTAGGGACAGGGGGCGAGGTGGCACAGATACGCAGTATTTT
few	TRBV20-1	TRBJ2-1	TRBD2	CSARVLAGGNEQFF	TGCAGTGCTAGAGTGCTAGCGGGAGGCAATGAGCAGTTCTTC
-	TRBV6-2/TRBV6-3	TRBJ1-5	TRBD1	CASGDLRGQGINQPQHF	TGTGCCAGCGGGGACCTACGGGGACAGGGGATCAATCAGCCCCAGCATTTT
-	TRBV6-1	TRBJ2-7	-	CATGSGYEQYF	TGTGCCACCGGCAGCGGCTACGAGCAGTACTTC
-	TRBV10-3	TRBJ2-7	TRBD2	CAISDGVRLAGYYEQYF	TGTGCCATCAGTGACGGGGTGCGACTAGCGGGGTACTACGAGCAGTACTTC
-	TRBV5-4	TRBJ2-7	-	CASSSEGASSSYEQYF	TGTGCCAGCAGCTCGGAGGGCGCCTCCTCATCCTACGAGCAGTACTTC
-	TRBV4-2	TRBJ2-3	TRBD1	CASSQDRTGGTGTQYF	TGTGCCAGCAGCCAGGATAGAACAGGGGGCACAGGTACGCAGTATTTT
once	TRBV6-1	TRBJ1-1	-	CASEDSLNTEAFF	TGTGCCAGCGAGGACAGCTTAAACACTGAAGCTTTCTTT
-	TRBV5-4	TRBJ2-1	TRBD2	CASSFSGGNEQFF	TGTGCCAGCAGCTTCTCGGGGGGGAATGAGCAGTTCTTC
-	TRBV4-2	TRBJ2-7	TRBD1	CASSLGTGSYEQHF	TGTGCCAGCAGCCTCGGGACAGGGTCCTACGAGCAGCACTTC
-	TRBV2	TRBJ2-2	-	CASGDNTGELFF	TGTGCCAGCGGTGACAACACCGGGGAGCTGTTTTTT
medium-sized	TRBV11-2	TRBJ2-1	TRBD1	CASSLVFGTGGSYNEQFF	TGTGCCAGCAGCTTAGTTTTCGGGACAGGAGGCTCCTACAATGAGCAGTTCTTC
few	TRBV29-1	TRBJ1-4	TRBD1	CSATHRGRNEKLFF	TGCAGCGCAACTCACAGGGGACGGAATGAAAAACTGTTTTTT
few	TRBV15	TRBJ1-2	-	CATSNAGLNYGYTF	TGTGCCACCAGCAATGCAGGACTAAACTATGGCTACACCTTC
-	TRBV14	TRBJ1-1	-	CASSPRARTEAFF	TGTGCCAGCAGCCCCAGGGCTCGGACTGAAGCTTTCTTT
many	TRBV27	TRBJ2-7	-	CASSLLGTPSYEQYF	TGTGCCAGCAGTTTATTGGGGACGCCGTCCTACGAGCAGTACTTC
-	TRBV5-1	TRBJ2-7	-	CASSLGSRANEQYF	TGCGCCAGCAGCTTGGGGAGCAGGGCCAACGAGCAGTACTTC
-	TRBV20-1	TRBJ1-2	-	CSAFDRANYGYTF	TGCAGTGCTTTTGACCGGGCTAACTATGGCTACACCTTC
-	TRBV12-3/TRBV12-4	TRBJ2-5	-	CASSFYGDKGETQYF	TGTGCCAGCAGTTTTTACGGCGATAAGGGGGAGACCCAGTACTTC
few	TRBV10-3	TRBJ1-2	-	CATSDRGVDYGYTF	TGTGCCACCAGTGACCGGGGAGTCGACTATGGCTACACCTTC
-	TRBV6-1	TRBJ2-5	TRBD2	CASIPGGLAEETQYF	TGTGCCAGCATCCCAGGGGGACTAGCGGAAGAGACCCAGTACTTC
-	TRBV20-1	TRBJ1-1	-	CSARGGAGNTEAFF	TGCAGTGCTAGAGGTGGGGCGGGAAACACTGAAGCTTTCTTT
-	TRBV6-1	TRBJ1-1	-	CASSPVIWAFKGAEAFF	TGTGCCAGCAGTCCAGTCATCTGGGCCTTCAAGGGGGCTGAAGCTTTCTTT
-	TRBV15	TRBJ2-5	TRBD2	CATGRGAQETQYF	TGTGCCACCGGGCGGGGGGCACAAGAGACCCAGTACTTC
-	TRBV18	TRBJ2-1	TRBD2	CTQGRTSDVSSYNEQFF	TGTACCCAGGGACGGACTAGCGATGTGAGCTCCTACAATGAGCAGTTCTTC
-	TRBV13	TRBJ1-4	-	CASSLGEGYNEKLFF	TGTGCCAGCAGCTTAGGCGAGGGTTATAATGAAAAACTGTTTTTT
-	TRBV28	TRBJ1-2	-	CASSLSQGSGGYTF	TGTGCCAGCAGTTTGTCACAGGGAAGTGGTGGCTACACCTTC
-	TRBV28	TRBJ1-2	-	CASSLGAGLKGYTF	TGTGCCAGCAGCCTCGGGGCGGGGTTAAAGGGCTACACCTTC
few	TRBV5-4	TRBJ2-3	-	CASSLAIGPSTDTQYF	TGTGCCAGCAGCTTGGCTATAGGCCCTAGCACAGATACGCAGTATTTT
few	TRBV2	TRBJ2-5	TRBD2	CASRGSQGLAETQYF	TGTGCCAGCAGGGGCAGTCAGGGACTAGCGGAGACCCAGTACTTC
few	TRBV6-1	TRBJ2-7	-	CASSPRDGAYEQYF	TGTGCCAGCAGTCCGCGGGACGGAGCCTACGAGCAGTACTTC
once	TRBV2	TRBJ1-2	-	CASSDTQGAYGYTF	TGTGCCAGCAGTGATACACAGGGAGCGTATGGCTACACCTTC
-	TRBV2	TRBJ1-5	TRBD1	CASSLQGDSNQPQHF	TGTGCCAGCAGTCTGCAGGGGGATAGCAATCAGCCCCAGCATTTT